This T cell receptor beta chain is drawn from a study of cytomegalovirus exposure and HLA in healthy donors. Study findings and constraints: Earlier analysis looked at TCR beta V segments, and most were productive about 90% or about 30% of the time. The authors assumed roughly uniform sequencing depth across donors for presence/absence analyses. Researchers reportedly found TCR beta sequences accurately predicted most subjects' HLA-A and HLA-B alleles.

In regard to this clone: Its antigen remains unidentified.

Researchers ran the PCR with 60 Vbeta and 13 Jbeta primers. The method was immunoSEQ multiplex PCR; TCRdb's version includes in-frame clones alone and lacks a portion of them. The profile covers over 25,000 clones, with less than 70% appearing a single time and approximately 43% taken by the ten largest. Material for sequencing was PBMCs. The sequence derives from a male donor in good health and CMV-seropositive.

The CDR3 DNA reads TGTGCCAGCAGCTCCACTAGCGGCTACAATGAGCAGTTCTTC. It specifies CASSSTSGYNEQFF. The chain combines TRBV7-2 with TRBJ2-1; 8 bases are shared with TRBD2. Trimming removed 4 bases from V and 3 bases from J; junction bases left unmatched: 2. The germline V gene has CDR1 SGHTA and CDR2 FQGNSA. This CDR3 is 14 amino acids long. The variable domain in full, with the rest retrieved from reference TRBV7-2 and TRBJ2-1, is GAGVSQSPSNKVTEKGKDVELRCDPISGHTALYWYRQSLGQGLEFLIYFQGNSAPDKSGLPSDRFSAERTGGSVSTLTIQRTQQEDSAVYLCASSSTSGYNEQFFGPGTRLTVL.